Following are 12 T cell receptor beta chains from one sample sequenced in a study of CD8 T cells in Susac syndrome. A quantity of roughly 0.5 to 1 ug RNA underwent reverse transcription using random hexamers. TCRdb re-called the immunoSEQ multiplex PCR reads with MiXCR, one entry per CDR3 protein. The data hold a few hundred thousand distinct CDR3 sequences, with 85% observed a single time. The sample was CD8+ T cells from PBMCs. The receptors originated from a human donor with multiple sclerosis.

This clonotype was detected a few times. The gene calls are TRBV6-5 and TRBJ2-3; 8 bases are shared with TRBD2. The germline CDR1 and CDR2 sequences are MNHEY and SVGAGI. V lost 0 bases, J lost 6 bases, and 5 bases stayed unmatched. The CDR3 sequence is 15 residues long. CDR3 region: CASSYSAGGSDTQYF. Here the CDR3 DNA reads TGTGCCAGCAGTTACTCGGCGGGGGGTTCGGATACGCAGTATTTT.

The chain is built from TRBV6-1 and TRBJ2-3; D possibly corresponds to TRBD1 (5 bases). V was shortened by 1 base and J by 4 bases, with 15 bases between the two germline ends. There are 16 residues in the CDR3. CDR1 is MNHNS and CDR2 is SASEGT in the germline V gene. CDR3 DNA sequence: TGTGCCAGCAGTGAAGATGGCAGGGTCTATCCAGATACGCAGTATTTT. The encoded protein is CASSEDGRVYPDTQYF.

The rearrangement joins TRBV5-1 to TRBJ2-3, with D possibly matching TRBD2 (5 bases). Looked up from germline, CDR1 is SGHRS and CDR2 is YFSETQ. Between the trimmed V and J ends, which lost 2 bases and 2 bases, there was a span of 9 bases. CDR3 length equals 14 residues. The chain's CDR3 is CASSFEGYTDTQYF. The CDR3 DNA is TGCGCCAGCAGCTTTGAGGGATACACAGATACGCAGTATTTT.

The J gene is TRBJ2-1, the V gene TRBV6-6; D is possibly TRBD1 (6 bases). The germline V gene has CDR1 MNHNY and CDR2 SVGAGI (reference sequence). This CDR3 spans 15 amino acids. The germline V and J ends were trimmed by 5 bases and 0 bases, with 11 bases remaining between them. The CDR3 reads CASSPDSSSYNEQFF. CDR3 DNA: TGTGCCAGCAGTCCGGACAGCAGCTCCTACAATGAGCAGTTCTTC.

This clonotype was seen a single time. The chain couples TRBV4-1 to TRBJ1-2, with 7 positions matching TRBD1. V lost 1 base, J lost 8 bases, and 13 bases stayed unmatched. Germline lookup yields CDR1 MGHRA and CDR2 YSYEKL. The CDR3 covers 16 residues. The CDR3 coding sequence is TGCGCCAGCAGCCAAGCTGCGGGACAGCCATATTTGGGCTACACCTTC. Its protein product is CASSQAAGQPYLGYTF.

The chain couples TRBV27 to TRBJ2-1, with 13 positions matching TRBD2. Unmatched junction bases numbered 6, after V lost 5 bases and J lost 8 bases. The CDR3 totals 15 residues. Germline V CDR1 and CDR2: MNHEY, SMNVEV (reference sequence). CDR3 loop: CASSTTSGRVDEQFF. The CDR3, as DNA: TGTGCCAGCAGTACCACTAGCGGGAGGGTCGATGAGCAGTTCTTC.

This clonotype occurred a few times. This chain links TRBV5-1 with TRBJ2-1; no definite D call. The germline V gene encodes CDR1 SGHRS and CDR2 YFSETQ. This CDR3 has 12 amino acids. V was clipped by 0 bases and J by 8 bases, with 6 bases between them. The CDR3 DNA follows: TGCGCCAGCAGCTTGGAAGGGTATGAGCAGTTCTTC. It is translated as CASSLEGYEQFF.

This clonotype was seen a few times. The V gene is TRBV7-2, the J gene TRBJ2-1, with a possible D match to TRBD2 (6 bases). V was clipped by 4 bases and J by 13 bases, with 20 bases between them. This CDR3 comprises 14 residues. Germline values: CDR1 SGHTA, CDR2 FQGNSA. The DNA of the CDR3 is TGTGCCAGCAGCTCTGTACGGACTATCCCGCCCCAGTTCTTC. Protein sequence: CASSSVRTIPPQFF.

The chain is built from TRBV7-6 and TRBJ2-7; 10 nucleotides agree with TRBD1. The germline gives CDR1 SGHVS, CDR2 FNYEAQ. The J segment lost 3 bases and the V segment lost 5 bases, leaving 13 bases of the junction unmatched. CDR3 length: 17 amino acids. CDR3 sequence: CASSPTPGQGMFYEQYF. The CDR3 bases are TGTGCCAGCAGCCCCACTCCGGGACAGGGGATGTTCTACGAGCAGTACTTC.

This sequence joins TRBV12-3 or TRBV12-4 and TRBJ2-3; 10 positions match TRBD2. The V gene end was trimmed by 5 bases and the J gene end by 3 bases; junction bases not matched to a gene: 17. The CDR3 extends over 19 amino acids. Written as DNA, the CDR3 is TGTGCCAGCAGTGACACCGGGTGGTCTAGCGGGAGTAGAACAGATACGCAGTATTTT. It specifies CASSDTGWSSGSRTDTQYF.

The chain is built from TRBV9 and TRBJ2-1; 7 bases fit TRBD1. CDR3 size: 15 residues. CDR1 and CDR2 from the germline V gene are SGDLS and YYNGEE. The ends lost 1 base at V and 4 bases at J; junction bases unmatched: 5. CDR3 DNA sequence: TGTGCCAGCAGCGTATCCGGGACAGCTTACAATGAGCAGTTCTTC. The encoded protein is CASSVSGTAYNEQFF.

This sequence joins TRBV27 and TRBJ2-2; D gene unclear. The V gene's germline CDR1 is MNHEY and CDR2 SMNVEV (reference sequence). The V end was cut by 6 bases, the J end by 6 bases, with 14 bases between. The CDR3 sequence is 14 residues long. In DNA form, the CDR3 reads TGTGCCAGCAGCCCCGGGTCTTCGTCCGGGGAGCTGTTTTTT. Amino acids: CASSPGSSSGELFF.